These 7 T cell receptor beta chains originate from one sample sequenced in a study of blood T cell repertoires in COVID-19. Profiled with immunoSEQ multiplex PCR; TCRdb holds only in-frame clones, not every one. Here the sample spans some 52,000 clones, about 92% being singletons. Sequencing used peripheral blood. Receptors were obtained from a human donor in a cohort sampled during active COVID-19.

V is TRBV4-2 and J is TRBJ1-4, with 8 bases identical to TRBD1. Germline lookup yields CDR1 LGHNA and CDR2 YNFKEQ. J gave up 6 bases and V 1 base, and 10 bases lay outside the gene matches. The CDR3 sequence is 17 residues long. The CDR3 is CASSQGGVTGVYEKLFF. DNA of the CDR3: TGTGCCAGCAGCCAAGGGGGAGTGACAGGGGTGTATGAAAAACTGTTTTTT.

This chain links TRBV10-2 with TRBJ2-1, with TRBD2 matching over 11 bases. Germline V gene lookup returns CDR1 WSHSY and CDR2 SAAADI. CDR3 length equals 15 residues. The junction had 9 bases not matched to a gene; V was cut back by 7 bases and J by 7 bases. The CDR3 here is CASIAGTSGSNEQFF. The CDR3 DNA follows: TGCGCCAGCATCGCCGGGACTAGCGGTAGTAATGAGCAGTTCTTC.

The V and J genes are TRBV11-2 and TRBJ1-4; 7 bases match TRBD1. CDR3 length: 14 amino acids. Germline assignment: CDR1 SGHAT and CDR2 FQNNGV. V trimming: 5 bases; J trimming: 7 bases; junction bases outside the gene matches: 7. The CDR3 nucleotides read TGTGCCAGCAGCCTCGGACAGGCAGCTGAAAAACTGTTTTTT. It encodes CASSLGQAAEKLFF.

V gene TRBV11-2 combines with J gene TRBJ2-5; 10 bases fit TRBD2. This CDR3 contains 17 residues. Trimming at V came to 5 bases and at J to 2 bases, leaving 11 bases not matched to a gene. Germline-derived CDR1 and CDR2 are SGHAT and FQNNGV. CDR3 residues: CASSPLPGLAVQETQYF. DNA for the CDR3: TGTGCCAGCAGCCCCCTCCCCGGACTAGCGGTACAAGAGACCCAGTACTTC.

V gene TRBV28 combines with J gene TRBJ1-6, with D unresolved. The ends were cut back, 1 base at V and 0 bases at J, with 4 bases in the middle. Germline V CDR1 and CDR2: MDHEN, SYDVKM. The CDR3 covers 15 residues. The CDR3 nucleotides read TGTGCCAGCAGTTTATCACTCTCCTATAATTCACCCCTCCACTTT. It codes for CASSLSLSYNSPLHF.

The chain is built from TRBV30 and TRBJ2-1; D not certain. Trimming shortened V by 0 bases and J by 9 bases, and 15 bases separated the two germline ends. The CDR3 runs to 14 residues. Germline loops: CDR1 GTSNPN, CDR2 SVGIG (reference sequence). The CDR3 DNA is TGTGCCTGGAGTGTACGTACAGTCCTGAGTGAGCAGTTCTTC. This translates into CAWSVRTVLSEQFF.

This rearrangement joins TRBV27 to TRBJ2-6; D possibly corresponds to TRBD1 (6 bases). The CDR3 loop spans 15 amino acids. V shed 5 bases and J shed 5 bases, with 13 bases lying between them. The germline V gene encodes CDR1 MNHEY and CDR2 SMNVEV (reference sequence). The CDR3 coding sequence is TGTGCCAGCAGTACCGGACAGATATGGGCCAACGTCCTGACTTTC. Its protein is CASSTGQIWANVLTF.